These 21 T cell receptor beta chains came from one sample sequenced in a study of T cell repertoires in cytomegalovirus infection. A single record per CDR3 protein comes from TCRdb applying MiXCR to the reads. The top ten clones hold 13% of a sample with a few hundred thousand distinct CDR3 sequences, around 25% of them seen once. Their cognate antigens are unknown. The starting material was cultured PBMCs, obtained from culture after CMV antigen stimulation. The receptor set was obtained from a human donor in good health (CMV status not recorded). Some clones in this sample may be carry-over from other donors' samples.

The V call is TRBV28, the J call TRBJ2-7; 7 nucleotides line up with TRBD1. J gave up 3 bases and V 5 bases, and 7 bases lay outside the gene matches. The germline gives CDR1 MDHEN, CDR2 SYDVKM. The CDR3 length is 14 residues. CDR3 sequence: CASSAPGQNYEQYF. CDR3 coding DNA: TGTGCCAGCAGTGCCCCGGGACAGAACTACGAGCAGTACTTC.

At least ten counts were recorded for this clonotype. This rearrangement joins TRBV7-2 to TRBJ2-7; 15 positions agree with TRBD2. CDR3 size: 17 residues. From germline, CDR1 is SGHTA and CDR2 FQGNSA. After removal of 1 base from V and 2 bases from J, the junction contained 3 bases not matched to a gene. CDR3 nucleotide sequence: TGTGCCAGCAGCTTAGAGGGGACTAGCGGGAGGCCCTACGAGCAGTACTTC. This encodes CASSLEGTSGRPYEQYF.

The chain recombines TRBV11-3 with TRBJ2-2, with 7 bases aligning to TRBD2. V dropped 5 bases and J dropped 5; count of bases not matched to a gene: 8. CDR1 and CDR2 from the germline V gene are SGHNT and YENEEA. The CDR3 length is 15 residues. The CDR3 DNA follows: TGTGCCAGCAGCAAAACGGGAGGTTGGACCGGGGAGCTGTTTTTT. Translating gives CASSKTGGWTGELFF.

As DNA, the CDR3 is TGCAGTGCTAGTTCTAGCGGAGCTTACAGCTCCTACAATGAGCAGTTCTTC. Translating gives CSASSSGAYSSYNEQFF. V and J are TRBV20-1 and TRBJ2-1; 7 nucleotides match TRBD2. The V segment lost 3 bases and the J segment 0 bases; nucleotides outside the gene matches: 11. Germline-derived CDR1 and CDR2 are DFQATT and SNEGSKA (reference sequence). The CDR3 spans 17 residues.

J is TRBJ1-3 and V is TRBV6-1; TRBD1 matches 11 bases. The CDR3 runs to 15 residues. Germline assignment: CDR1 MNHNS and CDR2 SASEGT. Trimming removed 5 bases from V and 2 bases from J; junction bases left unmatched: 2. Here the CDR3 DNA reads TGTGCCAGCAGTCAGGACAGGGGGCCTGGAAACACCATATATTTT. This codes for CASSQDRGPGNTIYF.

This clonotype occurred a few times. J is TRBJ2-4 and V is TRBV7-2; maybe TRBD2 (6 bases). Between the trimmed V and J ends, which lost 0 bases and 8 bases, there was a span of 11 bases. The CDR3 extends over 14 amino acids. CDR1 is SGHTA, CDR2 FQGNSA, per germline. CDR3 sequence reads: CASSLARERDIQYF. CDR3 coding DNA: TGTGCCAGCAGCTTAGCAAGGGAGCGGGACATTCAGTACTTC. The full variable domain, completed using reference TRBV7-2 and TRBJ2-4, is GAGVSQSPSNKVTEKGKDVELRCDPISGHTALYWYRQSLGQGLEFLIYFQGNSAPDKSGLPSDRFSAERTGGSVSTLTIQRTQQEDSAVYLCASSLARERDIQYFGAGTRLSVL.

This clonotype was picked up a small number of times. V gene TRBV10-3 combines with J gene TRBJ2-1; TRBD2 matches at 14 bases. This CDR3 region has 16 residues. The V and J ends lost 7 bases and 6 bases, in that order; junction bases with no gene match: 8. CDR1 is ENHRY, CDR2 SYGVKD, per germline. CDR3 amino acids: CAITGKGLAGANEQFF. The DNA of the CDR3 is TGTGCCATCACCGGAAAGGGACTAGCGGGAGCCAATGAGCAGTTCTTC.

This clonotype was counted a few times. V gene TRBV7-2 combines with J gene TRBJ2-2, with D possibly matching TRBD2 (6 bases). Trimming shortened V by 2 bases and J by 4 bases, and 11 bases separated the two germline ends. This CDR3 has 15 amino acids. Germline V CDR1 and CDR2: SGHTA, FQGNSA. CDR3 in DNA: TGTGCCAGCAGCTTAAGACTAGACATCACCGGGGAGCTGTTTTTT. This gives the protein CASSLRLDITGELFF.

This rearrangement joins TRBV12-3 or TRBV12-4 to TRBJ1-1; tentative D call: TRBD1 (6 bases). The CDR3 consists of 12 residues. Trimming took 7 bases from V and 3 from J, leaving 9 bases between them. The CDR3 spells CASNQGHTEAFF. Written as DNA, the CDR3 is TGTGCCAGCAATCAGGGGCACACTGAAGCTTTCTTT.

This clonotype was observed at least ten times. The gene calls are TRBV7-2 and TRBJ2-5; D might be TRBD2 (6 bases). This CDR3 is 15 amino acids long. V lost 1 base and J lost 4, with 13 bases in between. From germline, CDR1 is SGHTA and CDR2 FQGNSA. CDR3 amino acids: CASSLDGRDGETQYF. The CDR3 region has the DNA TGTGCCAGCAGCTTAGATGGGCGGGATGGAGAGACCCAGTACTTC.

This rearrangement joins TRBV7-6 to TRBJ2-1, with D possibly TRBD2 on 6 matching bases. Between the trimmed V and J ends, which lost 5 bases and 2 bases, there was a span of 22 bases. Germline CDR1 and CDR2: SGHVS and FNYEAQ. This CDR3 has 18 amino acids. CDR3 protein: CASSQSGPLAKAYNEQFF. Written as DNA, the CDR3 is TGTGCCAGCAGCCAATCGGGCCCTCTAGCGAAAGCCTACAATGAGCAGTTCTTC.

The J gene is TRBJ1-3, the V gene TRBV19; TRBD1 might be the D (6 bases). This CDR3 region has 16 residues. V lost 6 bases, J lost 1 base, and 16 bases lay in between. The germline V gene encodes CDR1 LNHDA and CDR2 SQIVND (reference sequence). The CDR3 nucleotides read TGTGCCAGTAGCCTCGGACAGTTGTTATCTGGAAACACCATATATTTT. Its protein product is CASSLGQLLSGNTIYF.

The CDR3 spells CASSLGAVATYEQYV. The CDR3 DNA follows: TGTGCCAGCAGCTTAGGAGCGGTTGCCACTTACGAGCAGTACGTC. This sequence joins TRBV7-2 and TRBJ2-7; perhaps TRBD2 as D (5 bases). Trimming took 1 base from V and 4 from J, leaving 14 bases between them. CDR3 length: 15 amino acids. CDR1 is SGHTA and CDR2 is FQGNSA in the germline V gene.

Many counts were recorded for this clonotype. The chain couples TRBV7-2 to TRBJ2-7; 11 nucleotides match TRBD1. V shed 5 bases, J shed 6 bases, and the junction held 6 bases outside the gene matches. The CDR3 has 14 residues. CDR1 is SGHTA, CDR2 FQGNSA, per germline. The DNA of the CDR3 is TGTGCCAGCAGCGCCAGGACAGGGGGCGCCGAGCAGTACTTC. This sequence encodes CASSARTGGAEQYF.

This clonotype has just one count. The chain couples TRBV4-1 to TRBJ2-3; D is ambiguous. The CDR3 totals 16 residues. Per the germline V gene, CDR1 is MGHRA and CDR2 is YSYEKL. The germline V and J ends were trimmed by 1 base and 4 bases, with 15 bases remaining between them. The CDR3 region has the DNA TGCGCCAGCAGCCAAGTTCTGGCAAACGGCGCAGATACGCAGTATTTT. Its translation: CASSQVLANGADTQYF.

This clonotype was detected only a few times. The V and J genes are TRBV20-1 and TRBJ1-1; D is uncertain. In germline, CDR1 is DFQATT, CDR2 SNEGSKA (reference sequence). The CDR3 covers 16 residues. Trimming left V 0 bases short and J 4 bases short, with 18 bases between. The CDR3 region has the DNA TGCAGTGCTAGAGATGTCAAGACGGCATTCTCCACTGAAGCTTTCTTT. Protein sequence: CSARDVKTAFSTEAFF.

The CDR3 DNA reads as TGTGCCAGCAGCGGACAGCCCAATGGCTACACCTTC. Its translation is CASSGQPNGYTF. V gene TRBV6-1 combines with J gene TRBJ1-2; maybe TRBD1 (6 bases). Germline V gene sequence: CDR1 MNHNS, CDR2 SASEGT. This CDR3 spans 12 amino acids. V lost 6 bases, J lost 6 bases, and 11 bases lay in between.

This clonotype was observed at least ten times. The chain couples TRBV6-1 to TRBJ2-3; D not certain. The CDR3 sequence is 15 residues long. The germline CDR1 and CDR2 sequences are MNHNS and SASEGT. Trimming removed 1 base from V and 4 bases from J, with 12 bases in between. The CDR3: CASSEVFPPADTQYF. CDR3 sequence (DNA): TGTGCCAGCAGTGAAGTTTTCCCCCCTGCAGATACGCAGTATTTT.

This clonotype was detected only a few times. J is TRBJ2-1 and V is TRBV6-5; weak D call: TRBD2 (7 bases). The CDR3 covers 15 residues. The germline gives CDR1 MNHEY, CDR2 SVGAGI. V was clipped by 4 bases and J by 5 bases, with 15 bases between them. CDR3 in DNA: TGTGCCAGCAGTTGGCTAGCGGACAGAGACAATGAGCAGTTCTTC. Encoded protein: CASSWLADRDNEQFF.

The rearrangement links TRBV20-1 to TRBJ1-2, with D tentatively TRBD1 (5 bases). Trimming removed 5 bases at V and 8 bases at J, with 12 bases between. Germline CDR1 and CDR2: DFQATT and SNEGSKA (reference sequence). The CDR3 covers 11 residues. The CDR3 reads CSAPAGGGYTF. CDR3 nucleotides: TGCAGTGCTCCCGCCGGGGGGGGCTACACCTTC.

J is TRBJ1-1 and V is TRBV7-9; 7 positions agree with TRBD1. CDR3 length: 14 amino acids. The ends lost 5 bases at V and 4 bases at J; junction bases unmatched: 7. The germline V gene has CDR1 SEHNR and CDR2 FQNEAQ (reference sequence). The CDR3 DNA follows: TGTGCCAGCAGCGAAACAGGGGAGAGCACTGAAGCTTTCTTT. This encodes CASSETGESTEAFF.